Given below is one T cell receptor beta chain in context. Its cognate antigen has yet to be identified. Base qualities are missing; no much larger clone stands one base away. Whole blood was collected in K2EDTA tubes by collaborating institutions according to the institutions' own protocols. For TCRbeta analysis, collaborators shipped samples as frozen whole blood, isolated PBMCs, or DNA extracted from either of those sample types. The entry originates in a study of blood T cell repertoires in COVID-19 (dated by TCRdb to 2020 to 2022). With respect to the entire study: The collaborator samples originated in the United States, Italy and Spain and spanned the acute and convalescent phases of COVID-19. The prospective study material was composed of cDNA or gDNA derived from T cells, B-cell-depleted T cells, or PBMCs. Subjects who had been exposed to COVID-19, were actively infected with it, or had recovered from it provided the deeply sampled blood TCRbeta repertoires that made up the dataset. A freely available public database, intended as a resource for researchers studying the immune response to SARS-CoV-2, is where the repertoires were released. The samples were drawn from two sources: the first 160 participants of the ongoing ImmuneRACE study, and 950 to 1,500 subjects contributed by 6 global collaborators. Nearly every sample came with metadata listing a de-identified subject ID, COVID-19 status, age in years and sex. Where available, HLA class I and class II types were taken from metadata supplied by the sample provider and were not determined by assay-based typing.

The germline V gene supplies CDR1 SGHTA and CDR2 FQGTGA. The CDR3 runs 14 residues from the cysteine to the phenylalanine. The entry retains the CDR3 DNA only, 42 bases that are in frame from base 1. For this chain, trimming is 5 bases at the V end and 4 bases at the J end, and the number of junction bases without a gene match is 6. TCRbeta CDR3 regions were amplified from genomic DNA by means of the immunoSEQ Assay, a bias-controlled multiplex PCR. The paper's data handling went like this. Within the assay, amplification of reference gene primers was used to estimate how many nucleated cells each sample contained. To quantify the absolute abundance of each unique TCRbeta CDR3 rearrangement, sequence reads were collapsed and filtered. For each sample, productive Simpson clonality was calculated by taking the square root of Simpson's diversity index across productive rearrangements. TCRdb retrieved this table from immuneACCESS and kept in-frame rearrangements only. Not all clones are present; in checked studies, unresolved V genes account for under half, and no reason is known for the remainder. The V and J calls and clone size were taken over from that table, and D and trimming were inferred from the DNA. This sample gives more than 45,000 clones in total; more than 85% of them show up just once. 7% to 10% of the sample belongs to the ten largest clones.

Findings and caveats that apply to the study as a whole: How much clinical and demographic metadata was included differed by source and by participant, and the metadata was provided uncurated.

The sequence derives from a woman between 65 and 79 years old with active COVID-19. The sample comprised peripheral blood. The chain joins TRBV7-3 to TRBJ2-3, with 7 middle bases fitting TRBD1. Read as DNA, the sequence is TGTGCCAGCAGCACTTCGACAGGGCCAGATACGCAGTATTTT. Translation gives CASSTSTGPDTQYF.